The 22 T cell receptor beta chains below come from one sample, sequenced in a study of CD8 T cells in ankylosing spondylitis. TCRdb reprocessed the 5' RACE reads with MiXCR, giving one entry per CDR3 protein. The sample records around 180,000 distinct CDR3 sequences, 15% to 20% being singletons. Sequenced input: blood, either unsorted or a sorted T cell fraction (not recorded which). The source of these receptors is a male donor between 5 and 29 years old with ankylosing spondylitis or in good health (not recorded which).

This clonotype was counted at least ten times. The chain links TRBV15 to TRBJ2-3; 8 bases line up with TRBD2. V gave up 8 bases and J gave up 6 bases; unmatched junction bases: 7. Germline V gene sequence: CDR1 LNHNV, CDR2 YYDKDF (reference sequence). The CDR3 totals 13 residues. The CDR3 nucleotides are TGTGCCACCCAAGCGGGAGCCCGGGATACGCAGTATTTT. It specifies CATQAGARDTQYF.

There are many counts of this clonotype. V usage is TRBV7-3 and J usage is TRBJ2-1, with D perhaps matching TRBD1 (6 bases). The V end was cut by 5 bases, the J end by 2 bases, with 13 bases between. From germline, CDR1 is SGHTA and CDR2 FQGTGA. The CDR3 has 15 amino acids. Here the CDR3 reads CASSPKGVPYNEQFF. CDR3 sequence (DNA): TGTGCCAGCAGCCCCAAGGGGGTTCCCTACAATGAGCAGTTCTTC. The full variable domain, completed using reference TRBV7-3 and TRBJ2-1, is GAGVSQTPSNKVTEKGKYVELRCDPISGHTALYWYRQSLGQGPEFLIYFQGTGAADDSGLPNDRFFAVRPEGSVSTLKIQRTERGDSAVYLCASSPKGVPYNEQFFGPGTRLTVL.

Many counts were recorded for this clonotype. J is TRBJ2-1 and V is TRBV6-1; perhaps TRBD1 as D (6 bases). The CDR3 is 15 residues long. V lost 6 bases and J lost 9, with 21 bases in between. The germline V gene has CDR1 MNHNS and CDR2 SASEGT. In DNA, the CDR3 is TGTGCCAGCAGCTCCCAGGGGCTGTTGGTAACTGAGCAGTTCTTC. It encodes CASSSQGLLVTEQFF.

The rearrangement joins TRBV2 to TRBJ2-1; D not certain. Germline V gene lookup returns CDR1 SNHLY and CDR2 FYNNEI. V lost 6 bases to trimming and J lost 9 bases, with 12 bases between them. The CDR3 covers 12 residues. The DNA of the CDR3 is TGTGCCAGCAGCAGGACGGTTAGTGAGCAGTTCTTC. This sequence encodes CASSRTVSEQFF.

In its sample, this clonotype was seen many times. The DNA for the CDR3 is TGTGCCAGCAGTCTCGGACTAGGGGATTTCTTC. This sequence encodes CASSLGLGDFF. The chain uses TRBV12-3 or TRBV12-4 and TRBJ2-1; TRBD2 matches 7 bases. The length of the CDR3 is 11 residues. V was pared by 5 bases and J by 16 bases, with 8 bases of the junction left unmatched.

This clonotype was recorded many times. J is TRBJ1-6 and V is TRBV5-1; 7 nucleotides align to TRBD1. This CDR3 contains 15 residues. Germline values: CDR1 SGHRS, CDR2 YFSETQ. The V gene end was trimmed by 7 bases and the J gene end by 4 bases; junction bases not matched to a gene: 8. The CDR3 region is CASGATGPYNSPLHF. The CDR3 nucleotides are TGCGCCAGCGGAGCGACAGGGCCTTATAATTCACCCCTCCACTTT.

This clonotype was detected many times. The chain combines TRBV3-1 with TRBJ1-3; no reliable D call. This CDR3 comprises 13 residues. Germline V lookup: CDR1 LGHDT, CDR2 YNNKEL (reference sequence). V lost 0 bases and J 7 bases, leaving 7 bases between the germline ends. The CDR3 spells CASSQDGGNTIYF. Here the CDR3 DNA reads TGTGCCAGCAGCCAAGATGGCGGCAACACCATATATTTT.

This rearrangement joins TRBV10-3 to TRBJ2-5; D remains ambiguous. Germline values: CDR1 ENHRY, CDR2 SYGVKD. This CDR3 has 15 residues. Trimming took off 3 bases at V and 2 bases at J, with 13 bases between the two ends. The CDR3 DNA is TGTGCCATCAGTGAAGCCTTGACCAGTCAAGAGACCCAGTACTTC. Amino acid sequence: CAISEALTSQETQYF.

This chain joins TRBV29-1 and TRBJ2-7, with TRBD1 matching 10 bases. The CDR3 sequence is 12 residues long. Per the germline V gene, CDR1 is SQVTM and CDR2 is ANQGSEA. V gave up 8 bases and J gave up 3 bases; unmatched junction bases: 4. The CDR3 sequence: CSYGDRGYEQYF. The CDR3 DNA sequence: TGCAGCTATGGGGACAGGGGCTACGAGCAGTACTTC.

This clonotype was seen many times. This chain uses TRBV12-3 or TRBV12-4 with TRBJ2-1; D assignment may be TRBD1 or TRBD2 (5 bases each). V lost 6 bases and J lost 12, with 21 bases in between. This CDR3 has 14 amino acids. CDR3 bases: TGTGCCAGCAGCCCGATGCGTGGGCAGGGACGGCAGTTCTTC. This sequence encodes CASSPMRGQGRQFF.

V usage is TRBV19 and J usage is TRBJ2-1; TRBD2 agrees at 8 bases. CDR1 is LNHDA, CDR2 SQIVND, per germline (reference sequence). V dropped 1 base and J dropped 8; count of bases not matched to a gene: 19. CDR3 length: 19 amino acids. CDR3 sequence: CASSIGVRGEAGDLDEQFF. For the CDR3, the DNA is TGTGCCAGTAGTATAGGGGTTCGGGGGGAAGCGGGAGACTTGGATGAGCAGTTCTTC.

The chain carries TRBV4-2 and TRBJ2-5, with D perhaps TRBD1 or TRBD2 (6 bases each). The CDR3 is made up of 16 amino acids. V was cut by 0 bases and J by 1 base, with 12 bases left in between. Germline V CDR1 and CDR2: LGHNA, YNFKEQ. The CDR3 DNA is TGTGCCAGCAGCCAAGAGGGTCCGGGGGCCCAAGAGACCCAGTACTTC. This translates into CASSQEGPGAQETQYF.

This clonotype was detected many times. The rearrangement links TRBV20-1 to TRBJ2-3; 12 nucleotides match TRBD2. V trimming: 5 bases; J trimming: 0 bases; junction bases outside the gene matches: 3. This CDR3 comprises 15 residues. The germline CDR1 and CDR2 sequences are DFQATT and SNEGSKA (reference sequence). CDR3 loop: CSARTSGTSTDTQYF. As DNA, the CDR3 is TGCAGTGCTCGGACTAGCGGGACTAGCACAGATACGCAGTATTTT.

This clonotype was picked up a small number of times. The chain uses TRBV5-1 and TRBJ2-1; 11 nucleotides agree with TRBD2. Per germline, CDR1 SGHRS and CDR2 YFSETQ. Germline trimming cut 1 base from V and 4 bases from J; bases unmatched to any gene: 7. The CDR3 loop spans 17 amino acids. DNA for the CDR3: TGCGCCAGCAGCTTGAGGATAGCGGGAGGGCCGTACAATGAGCAGTTCTTC. Its translation is CASSLRIAGGPYNEQFF.

This clonotype was observed many times. The chain combines TRBV2 with TRBJ2-1; 10 nucleotides agree with TRBD1. V lost 4 bases, J lost 14 bases, and 2 bases stayed unmatched. The CDR3 consists of 11 residues. Per the germline V gene, CDR1 is SNHLY and CDR2 is FYNNEI. The CDR3 DNA follows: TGTGCCAGCAGTGTGGGGACAGGGGAGTTCTTC. Translating gives CASSVGTGEFF. The whole variable domain, remainder taken from reference TRBV2 and TRBJ2-1, is EPEVTQTPSHQVTQMGQEVILRCVPISNHLYFYWYRQILGQKVEFLVSFYNNEISEKSEIFDDQFSVERPDGSNFTLKIRSTKLEDSAMYFCASSVGTGEFFGPGTRLTVL.

This clonotype was counted many times. V and J are TRBV27 and TRBJ2-3; 9 bases line up with TRBD2. There are 16 residues in the CDR3. Germline assignment: CDR1 MNHEY and CDR2 SMNVEV (reference sequence). Germline trimming cut 8 bases from V and 5 bases from J; bases unmatched to any gene: 14. The CDR3 region is CASGWREGPQEDTQYF. For the CDR3, the DNA is TGTGCCAGCGGTTGGCGGGAGGGCCCTCAGGAAGATACGCAGTATTTT.

This chain links TRBV20-1 with TRBJ2-3; D unresolved. Germline V lookup: CDR1 DFQATT, CDR2 SNEGSKA (reference sequence). Deletions cut 7 bases from V and 3 bases from J, with 5 bases between. This CDR3 comprises 10 residues. As DNA, the CDR3 is TGCAGTGGTGTAACAGATACGCAGTATTTT. As protein: CSGVTDTQYF.

The chain uses TRBV7-3 and TRBJ2-2, with TRBD2 matching over 10 bases. The CDR3 spans 14 residues. Trimming at V came to 4 bases and at J to 10 bases, leaving 6 bases not matched to a gene. Germline V lookup: CDR1 SGHTA, CDR2 FQGTGA. The CDR3 reads CASSWSSGSMELFF. The CDR3 coding sequence is TGTGCCAGCAGCTGGTCTAGCGGGAGTATGGAGCTGTTTTTT.

The sample holds many counts of this clonotype. The chain uses TRBV30 and TRBJ2-7; 7 bases are shared with TRBD1. Germline CDR1 and CDR2: GTSNPN and SVGIG (reference sequence). The CDR3 has 13 amino acids. Trimming removed 1 base from V and 3 bases from J; junction bases left unmatched: 3. DNA for the CDR3: TGTGCCTGGAGTGCCGGGACAGTCTACGAGCAGTACTTC. Encoded protein: CAWSAGTVYEQYF.

The table lists this clonotype with a count of one. The DNA of the CDR3 is TGTGCCAGCTCACAGCTCGACAGGGGAAGGGATAACACTGAAGCTTTCTTT. Protein: CASSQLDRGRDNTEAFF. The chain combines TRBV18 with TRBJ1-1, with TRBD1 matching 8 bases. The V gene's germline CDR1 is KGHSH and CDR2 LQKENI. The CDR3 is made up of 17 amino acids. J was trimmed by 2 bases and V by 4 bases; bases with no gene match: 12.

This clonotype occurred many times. The J gene is TRBJ2-3, the V gene TRBV29-1, with 8 nucleotides matching TRBD2. The CDR3 extends over 14 amino acids. The V gene end was trimmed by 3 bases and the J gene end by 3 bases; junction bases not matched to a gene: 5. Per germline, CDR1 SQVTM and CDR2 ANQGSEA. The CDR3 DNA is TGCAGCGTTGAGTTCGCGGGAGGAACAGATACGCAGTATTTT. This codes for CSVEFAGGTDTQYF.

This clonotype showed up many times. The rearrangement links TRBV7-2 to TRBJ2-3; TRBD1 matches 9 bases. The CDR3 loop spans 17 amino acids. The trim removed 5 bases at V and 3 bases at J, leaving 12 bases unmatched. Germline loops: CDR1 SGHTA, CDR2 FQGNSA. The chain's CDR3 is CASSPSSGTGLTDTQYF. The CDR3 bases are TGTGCCAGCAGCCCCTCCTCCGGGACAGGGTTGACAGATACGCAGTATTTT.